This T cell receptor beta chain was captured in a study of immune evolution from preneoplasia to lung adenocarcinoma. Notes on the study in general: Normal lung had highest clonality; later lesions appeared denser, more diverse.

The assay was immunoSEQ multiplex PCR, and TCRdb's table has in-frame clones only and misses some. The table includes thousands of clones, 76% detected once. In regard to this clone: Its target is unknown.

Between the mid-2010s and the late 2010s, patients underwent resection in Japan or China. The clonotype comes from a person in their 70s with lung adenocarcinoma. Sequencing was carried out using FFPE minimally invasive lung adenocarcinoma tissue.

Here the CDR3 reads CASSPHQEQFF. The CDR3, as DNA: TGTGCCAGCAGTCCCCACCAGGAGCAGTTCTTC. The rearrangement uses TRBV28 and TRBJ2-1, with D uncertain. Germline V gives CDR1 MDHEN, CDR2 SYDVKM. The CDR3 sequence is 11 residues long. The V end was cut by 5 bases, the J end by 10 bases, with 9 bases between.